This T cell receptor (beta chain) was documented in a study of CD8 T cells in ankylosing spondylitis. Study results and caveats: The clones that were linked to disease were reported to be significantly enriched in matched synovial fluid samples from ankylosing spondylitis patients. Disease-linked clones were CD8+ and relatively rare in peripheral blood. Before this, some motif variants had been reported in reactive arthritis synovial fluid and blood.

The CDR3 consists of 16 residues. Germline V CDR1 and CDR2: SGHRS, YFSETQ. Trimming took off 0 bases at V and 2 bases at J, with 12 bases between the two ends. TCRdb analysed the 5' RACE reads with MiXCR anew, one entry per CDR3 protein. The table records about 320,000 distinct CDR3 sequences, more than 9% of them present only once. This clonotype was detected many times. The antigen remains unidentified. The TCR sequence derives from a female donor with ankylosing spondylitis or in good health (not recorded which). The sequenced sample was blood, either unsorted or a sorted T cell fraction (not recorded which). The chain has TRBV5-1 and TRBJ2-1; no definite D call. The CDR3 spells CASSLAPGPPYNEQFF. For the CDR3, the DNA is TGCGCCAGCAGCTTGGCCCCGGGTCCCCCCTACAATGAGCAGTTCTTC.